This TCR beta chain comes out of a study of blood T cells in healthy people across ages. Overall study context: About one barcoded beta molecule per two T cells came from capture by template switching.

There are 13 residues in the CDR3. Germline assignment: CDR1 DFQATT and CDR2 SNEGSKA (reference sequence). With 6 bases removed from V and 7 bases from J, the gap between germline ends came to 15 bases. This clonotype has only a few counts. A sample-barcoded 5' primer and a J-beta primer mix were used in a second PCR of roughly 6 to 11 cycles. With 12 random nucleotides, a template-switch adaptor tagged each individual cDNA molecule. TCRdb re-called the 5' RACE reads through MiXCR, storing one row per CDR3 protein. This table holds around 1,000,000 distinct CDR3 sequences, 20% to 25% found once. These data also featured in a second study, about T cells of mothers and their children. As reported in that work: Reads recorded for TCR beta CDR3 numbered over 8.5 million per mother and about 3 million per child.

The TCR originated in a girl aged 2-15 years in good health. The chain combines TRBV20-1 with TRBJ1-4, with D unresolved. Source material: blood. The CDR3 here is CSAPGLTVEKLFF. CDR3 bases: TGCAGTGCCCCCGGGTTAACGGTTGAAAAACTGTTTTTT.